These 19 T cell receptor beta chains were sequenced from one sample in a study of T-cell reconstitution after alpha-beta-depleted transplantation in children. Preparing the TCRbeta library involved the use of unique molecular identifiers. TCRdb reprocessed the PCR reads via MiXCR and lists one record per CDR3 protein. The sample shows 150,000 to 200,000 distinct CDR3 sequences, about 14% of them seen only once. The sequences come from PBMCs from the stem cell graft donor, collected from the stem cell graft. These receptors were collected from a human donor who donated a stem cell graft to a child with acute lymphoblastic leukemia.

In its sample, this clonotype was seen many times. The chain combines TRBV5-1 with TRBJ2-3, with TRBD2 matching 8 bases. V shed 2 bases, J shed 6 bases, and the junction held 5 bases outside the gene matches. The CDR3 spans 14 residues. Germline values: CDR1 SGHRS, CDR2 YFSETQ. The CDR3 sequence is CASSFSGRGDTQYF. CDR3 nucleotides: TGCGCCAGCAGCTTCAGCGGGAGAGGGGATACGCAGTATTTT.

This clonotype was counted ten times or more. The chain uses TRBV4-2 and TRBJ2-7; D remains ambiguous. V was pared by 0 bases and J by 5 bases, with 11 bases between. Germline loops: CDR1 LGHNA, CDR2 YNFKEQ. The CDR3 has 14 residues. Here the CDR3 DNA reads TGTGCCAGCAGCCAAGATTCCCCGGCCGACGAGCAGTACTTC. Residues: CASSQDSPADEQYF.

Ten or more counts support this clonotype. The gene calls are TRBV5-5 and TRBJ2-1; no reliable D call. Germline V gene lookup returns CDR1 SGHKS and CDR2 YYEKEE (reference sequence). The CDR3 covers 15 residues. The ends were cut back, 7 bases at V and 2 bases at J, with 16 bases in the middle. The CDR3 DNA sequence: TGTGCCAGCGCCCCCGGGCAGTTCCCCTACAATGAGCAGTTCTTC. Encoded protein: CASAPGQFPYNEQFF. The variable domain in full, completed from reference TRBV5-5 and TRBJ2-1, reads DAGVTQSPTHLIKTRGQQVTLRCSPISGHKSVSWYQQVLGQGPQFIFQYYEKEERGRGNFPDRFSARQFPNYSSELNVNALLLGDSALYLCASAPGQFPYNEQFFGPGTRLTVL.

Note on this clonotype: This may be a read error, as it is one base from a much larger clone. V and J are TRBV10-3 and TRBJ2-1; the match to TRBD2 covers 12 bases. CDR3 length equals 19 residues. In germline, CDR1 is ENHRY, CDR2 SYGVKD. The V segment lost 5 bases and the J segment 2 bases; nucleotides outside the gene matches: 13. CDR3: CAISSLTSGSPRAYNEQFF. The CDR3 bases are TGTGCCATCAGTTCCCTGACTAGCGGGAGTCCAAGGGCCTACAATGAGCAGTTCTTC.

This clonotype was detected many times. The gene calls are TRBV15 and TRBJ1-1; D remains unclear. This CDR3 is built from 13 residues. Looked up from germline, CDR1 is LNHNV and CDR2 is YYDKDF (reference sequence). V was trimmed by 5 bases and J by 2 bases, leaving 9 bases between them. This CDR3 is CATSQQLNTEAFF. CDR3 coding DNA: TGTGCCACCAGCCAGCAGTTAAACACTGAAGCTTTCTTT.

This clonotype was found a few times. The CDR3 sequence: CAWSAGSHTQYF. DNA of the CDR3: TGTGCCTGGAGTGCTGGCAGTCATACGCAGTATTTT. The chain carries TRBV30 and TRBJ2-3; D call uncertain. Germline V gene data show CDR1 as GTSNPN and CDR2 as SVGIG (reference sequence). The CDR3 is 12 amino acids. Trimming stripped 1 base from V and 7 bases from J, with 9 bases between.

The rearrangement links TRBV6-6 to TRBJ2-7, with D unresolved. The CDR3 consists of 12 residues. Germline loops: CDR1 MNHNY, CDR2 SVGAGI (reference sequence). Trimming cost V 5 bases and J 7 bases, with 12 bases left between them. The CDR3 coding sequence is TGTGCCAGCAGTCCAAACATCGGGGAGCAGTACTTC. Translated: CASSPNIGEQYF.

The genes are TRBV7-6 and TRBJ2-7; the D is unclear. CDR1 is SGHVS, CDR2 FNYEAQ, per germline. The CDR3 is 12 amino acids. Between the trimmed V and J ends, which lost 5 bases and 6 bases, there was a span of 11 bases. The CDR3 nucleotides read TGTGCCAGCAGCCTCCCCGGTGGCGAGCAGTACTTC. Residues: CASSLPGGEQYF.

This clonotype came up a few times. The rearrangement joins TRBV15 to TRBJ2-7; TRBD2 matches 9 bases. The junction had 6 bases not matched to a gene; V was cut back by 0 bases and J by 3 bases. Germline V CDR1 and CDR2: LNHNV, YYDKDF (reference sequence). CDR3 length equals 16 residues. For the CDR3, the DNA is TGTGCCACCAGCAGAGATAAGGCGACTAGCGGCTACGAGCAGTACTTC. It specifies CATSRDKATSGYEQYF.

The genes are TRBV29-1 and TRBJ2-2; 7 bases align to TRBD1. The V segment lost 4 bases and the J segment 3 bases; nucleotides outside the gene matches: 8. This CDR3 has 15 amino acids. Germline-derived CDR1 and CDR2 are SQVTM and ANQGSEA. This chain's CDR3 is CSVVGQGVYTGELFF. DNA of the CDR3: TGCAGCGTTGTCGGCCAGGGGGTATACACCGGGGAGCTGTTTTTT.

This clonotype has at least ten counts. This chain connects TRBV20-1 to TRBJ2-1; 7 bases are shared with TRBD2. Per the germline V gene, CDR1 is DFQATT and CDR2 is SNEGSKA (reference sequence). The length of the CDR3 is 16 residues. J lost 0 bases, V lost 3 bases, and 8 bases had no gene match. The CDR3 DNA reads as TGCAGTGCTAGCTTTCAAGCGGGGAACTCCTACAATGAGCAGTTCTTC. It specifies CSASFQAGNSYNEQFF.

The chain joins TRBV5-1 to TRBJ2-1; D uncertain. Between the trimmed V and J ends, which lost 7 bases and 0 bases, there was a span of 14 bases. Per the germline V gene, CDR1 is SGHRS and CDR2 is YFSETQ. The CDR3 is 15 residues long. The CDR3 spells CASREVLSSYNEQFF. DNA for the CDR3: TGCGCCAGCCGTGAGGTCCTGAGCTCCTACAATGAGCAGTTCTTC.

A word on this clonotype: A single base separates this from a much larger clone, so it may be a read error. The chain employs TRBV5-1 and TRBJ1-1; D not resolved. The CDR3 is 14 amino acids. CDR1 is SGHRS, CDR2 YFSETQ, per germline. Here the CDR3 reads CASSSTWEDPDAFF. For the CDR3, the DNA is TGCGCCAGCAGCTCCACCTGGGAGGACCCTGACGCTTTCTTT.

The table lists this clonotype with many counts. The CDR3 DNA follows: TGTGCCAGCAGCTCGACTAGCGGGTCCCAAAGCTCCTACGAGCAGTACTTC. Translated, it gives CASSSTSGSQSSYEQYF. The J gene is TRBJ2-7, the V gene TRBV6-1; 10 bases are a match to TRBD2. This CDR3 region has 17 residues. V gave up 6 bases and J gave up 0 bases; unmatched junction bases: 11. Germline V gene sequence: CDR1 MNHNS, CDR2 SASEGT.

The sample holds one count of this clonotype. The chain links TRBV2 to TRBJ2-5, with D maybe TRBD2 (6 bases). Per the germline V gene, CDR1 is SNHLY and CDR2 is FYNNEI. This CDR3 spans 15 amino acids. V lost 2 bases to trimming and J lost 5 bases, with 15 bases between them. CDR3 loop: CASSEWREREETQYF. The CDR3 DNA follows: TGTGCCAGCAGTGAATGGAGGGAGAGGGAGGAGACCCAGTACTTC.

With respect to this clonotype: A much more abundant neighbour one base away suggests this may be a read error. The chain combines TRBV27 with TRBJ2-2; 9 bases align to TRBD2. The CDR3 sequence is 14 residues long. The germline CDR1 and CDR2 sequences are MNHEY and SMNVEV (reference sequence). The CDR3 region has the DNA TGTGCCACCGGGACTAGCTCGAACACCTGGGAGCTGTTTTTT. Residues: CATGTSSNTWELFF.

This clonotype was seen ten or more times. This chain uses TRBV9 with TRBJ2-1; D is uncertain. Trimming left V 0 bases short and J 4 bases short, with 8 bases between. CDR3 length: 14 residues. The germline V gene has CDR1 SGDLS and CDR2 YYNGEE. The CDR3 sequence is CASSVGPLYNEQFF. DNA for the CDR3: TGTGCCAGCAGCGTAGGGCCCCTGTACAATGAGCAGTTCTTC. Variable domain in full (rest from reference TRBV9 and TRBJ2-1): DSGVTQTPKHLITATGQRVTLRCSPRSGDLSVYWYQQSLDQGLQFLIQYYNGEERAKGNILERFSAQQFPDLHSELNLSSLELGDSALYFCASSVGPLYNEQFFGPGTRLTVL.

This clonotype has ten or more counts. This chain links TRBV7-2 with TRBJ1-2; D not resolved. V gave up 4 bases and J gave up 3 bases, with 12 bases separating them. The germline V gene has CDR1 SGHTA and CDR2 FQGNSA. The CDR3 is 14 residues long. The CDR3 DNA reads TGTGCCAGCAGCTACCGATGGGGTTACTATGGCTACACCTTC. Amino acid sequence: CASSYRWGYYGYTF.

The table lists this clonotype with many counts. This chain uses TRBV27 with TRBJ1-1; D may be TRBD1 (5 bases). This CDR3 is 14 amino acids long. Trimming left V 3 bases short and J 4 bases short, with 12 bases between. Germline values: CDR1 MNHEY, CDR2 SMNVEV (reference sequence). CDR3 bases: TGTGCCAGCAGTTTTACAGGCTGGGGCACTGAAGCTTTCTTT. Amino acid sequence: CASSFTGWGTEAFF.